Sequencing of this T cell receptor beta chain was carried out in a study of CD8+CD57+ T cells in acquired aplastic anemia. Trimming shortened V by 3 bases and J by 5 bases, and 10 bases separated the two germline ends. Per germline, CDR1 DFQATT and CDR2 SNEGSKA (reference sequence). The CDR3 covers 12 residues. The study profiled TCR beta VDJ and CDR3 using genomic DNA as template. TCRdb ran MiXCR on the reads and lists one entry per CDR3 protein. The sample shows 350,000 to 450,000 distinct CDR3 sequences, around 72% of them seen only once. This sequence originates from a human donor in good health, serving as a control. The chain links TRBV20-1 to TRBJ1-2; the D is unclear. Sequencing input: sorted CD4+, CD8+, or CD8+CD57+ T cells (not recorded which) from PBMCs. The CDR3 here is CSASGQKYGYTF. As DNA, the CDR3 is TGCAGTGCTAGTGGGCAGAAATATGGCTACACCTTC.